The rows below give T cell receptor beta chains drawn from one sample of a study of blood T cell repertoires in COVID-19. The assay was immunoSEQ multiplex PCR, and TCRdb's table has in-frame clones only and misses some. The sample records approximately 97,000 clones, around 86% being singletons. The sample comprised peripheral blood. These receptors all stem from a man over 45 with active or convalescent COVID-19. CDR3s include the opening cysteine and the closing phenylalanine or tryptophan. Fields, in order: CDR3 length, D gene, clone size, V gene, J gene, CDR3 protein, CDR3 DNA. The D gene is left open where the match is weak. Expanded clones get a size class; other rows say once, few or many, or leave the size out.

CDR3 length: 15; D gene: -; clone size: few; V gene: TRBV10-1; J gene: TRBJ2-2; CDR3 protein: CASSRDIKNTGELFF; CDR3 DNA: TGCGCCAGCAGTAGGGACATTAAGAACACCGGGGAGCTGTTTTTT
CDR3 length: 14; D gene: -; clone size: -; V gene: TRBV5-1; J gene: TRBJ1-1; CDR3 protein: CASSSLPGDTEAFF; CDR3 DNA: TGCGCCAGCAGCTCTTTACCAGGGGACACTGAAGCTTTCTTT
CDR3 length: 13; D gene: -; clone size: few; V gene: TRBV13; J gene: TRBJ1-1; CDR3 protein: CASSLERNTEAFF; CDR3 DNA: TGTGCCAGCAGCTTAGAGAGGAACACTGAAGCTTTCTTT
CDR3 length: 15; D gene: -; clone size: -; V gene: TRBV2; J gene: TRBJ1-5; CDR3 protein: CASREGRVGSQPQHF; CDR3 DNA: TGTGCCAGCAGGGAAGGCAGGGTAGGATCTCAGCCCCAGCATTTT
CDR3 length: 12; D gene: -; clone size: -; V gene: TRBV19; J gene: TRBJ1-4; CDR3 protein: CASSAGREKLFF; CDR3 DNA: TGTGCCAGTAGTGCGGGACGTGAAAAACTGTTTTTT
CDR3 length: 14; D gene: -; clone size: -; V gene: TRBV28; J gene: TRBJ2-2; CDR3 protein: CASSFLQRTGELFF; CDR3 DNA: TGTGCCAGCAGTTTCTTGCAGAGGACCGGGGAGCTGTTTTTT
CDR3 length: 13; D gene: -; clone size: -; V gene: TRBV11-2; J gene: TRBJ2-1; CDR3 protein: CASSFVGGGEQFF; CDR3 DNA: TGTGCCAGCAGCTTCGTGGGGGGTGGTGAGCAGTTCTTC
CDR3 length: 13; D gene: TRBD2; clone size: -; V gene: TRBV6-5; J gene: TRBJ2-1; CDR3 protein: CASSPGGNNEQFF; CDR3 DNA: TGTGCCAGCAGCCCCGGGGGGAACAATGAGCAGTTCTTC
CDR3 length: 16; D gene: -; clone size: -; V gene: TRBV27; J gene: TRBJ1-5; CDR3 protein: CASTLRTFRSNQPQHF; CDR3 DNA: TGTGCCAGCACCCTTCGGACATTCAGAAGCAATCAGCCCCAGCATTTT
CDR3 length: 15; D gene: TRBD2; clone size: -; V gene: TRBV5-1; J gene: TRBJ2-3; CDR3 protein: CASSPSGGSTDTQYF; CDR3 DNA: TGCGCCAGCAGCCCTAGCGGGGGGAGCACAGATACGCAGTATTTT
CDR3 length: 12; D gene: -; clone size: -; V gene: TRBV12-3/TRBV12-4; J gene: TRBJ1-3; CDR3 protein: CASSFQGNTIYF; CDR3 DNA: TGTGCCAGCAGTTTTCAAGGAAACACCATATATTTT
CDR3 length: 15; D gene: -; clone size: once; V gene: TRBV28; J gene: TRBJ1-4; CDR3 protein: CASSSLAQKNEKLFF; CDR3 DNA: TGTGCCAGCAGTTCTTTGGCCCAGAAGAATGAAAAACTGTTTTTT
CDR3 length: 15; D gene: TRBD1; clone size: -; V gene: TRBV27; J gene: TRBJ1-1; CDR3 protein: CASNPRDGRGTEAFF; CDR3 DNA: TGTGCCAGCAATCCCAGAGATGGCAGGGGGACTGAAGCTTTCTTT
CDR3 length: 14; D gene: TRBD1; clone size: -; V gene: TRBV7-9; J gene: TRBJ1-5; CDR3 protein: CASNRGQGNQPQHF; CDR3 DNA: TGTGCCAGCAACAGGGGGCAAGGCAATCAGCCCCAGCATTTT
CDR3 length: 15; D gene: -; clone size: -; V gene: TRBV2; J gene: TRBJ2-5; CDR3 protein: CASSEALRGQETQYF; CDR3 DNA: TGTGCCAGCAGTGAAGCGCTACGGGGCCAAGAGACCCAGTACTTC
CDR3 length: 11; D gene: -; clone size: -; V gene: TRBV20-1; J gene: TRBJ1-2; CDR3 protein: CSASPGEGYTF; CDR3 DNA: TGCAGTGCTAGTCCAGGGGAAGGCTACACCTTC
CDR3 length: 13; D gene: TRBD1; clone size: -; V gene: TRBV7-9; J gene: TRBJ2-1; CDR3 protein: CASSFQTGTEQFF; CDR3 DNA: TGTGCCAGCAGCTTCCAGACAGGGACTGAGCAGTTCTTC
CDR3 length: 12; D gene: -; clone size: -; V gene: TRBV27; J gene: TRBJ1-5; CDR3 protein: CASSTEGQPQHF; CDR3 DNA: TGTGCCAGCAGTACAGAGGGCCAGCCCCAGCATTTT
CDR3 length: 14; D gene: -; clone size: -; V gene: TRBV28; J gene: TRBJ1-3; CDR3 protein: CASIKGGSGNTIYF; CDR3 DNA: TGTGCCAGCATCAAGGGAGGTTCTGGAAACACCATATATTTT
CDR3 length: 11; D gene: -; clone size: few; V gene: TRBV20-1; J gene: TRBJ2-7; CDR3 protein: CSASSGHEQYF; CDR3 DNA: TGCAGTGCTAGTTCAGGTCACGAGCAGTACTTC
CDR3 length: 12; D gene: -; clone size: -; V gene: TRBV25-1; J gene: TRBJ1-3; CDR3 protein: CASTLNGNTIYF; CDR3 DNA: TGTGCCAGCACGCTAAATGGAAACACCATATATTTT
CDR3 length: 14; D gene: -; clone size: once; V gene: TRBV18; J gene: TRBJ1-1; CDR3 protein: CASSPSTEAFEAFF; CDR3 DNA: TGTGCCAGCTCACCAAGTACCGAGGCTTTTGAAGCTTTCTTT
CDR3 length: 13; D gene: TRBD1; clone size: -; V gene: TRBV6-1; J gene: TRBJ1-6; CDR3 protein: CASSEDRDSPLHF; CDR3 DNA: TGTGCCAGCAGTGAGGACAGGGACTCACCCCTCCACTTT
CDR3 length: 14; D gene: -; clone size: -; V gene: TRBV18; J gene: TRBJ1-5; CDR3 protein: CASSPPGDNQPQHF; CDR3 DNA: TGTGCCAGCTCACCACCAGGAGACAATCAGCCCCAGCATTTT
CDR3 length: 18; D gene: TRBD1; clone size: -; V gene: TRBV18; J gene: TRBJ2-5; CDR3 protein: CASSPNRAGGSNPETQYF; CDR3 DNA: TGTGCCAGCTCACCGAACCGGGCAGGGGGCTCGAACCCAGAGACCCAGTACTTC
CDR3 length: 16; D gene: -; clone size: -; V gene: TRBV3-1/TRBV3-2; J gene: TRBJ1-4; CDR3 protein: CASSQGWGGTNEKLFF; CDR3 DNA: TGTGCCAGCAGCCAAGGTTGGGGAGGCACTAATGAAAAACTGTTTTTT
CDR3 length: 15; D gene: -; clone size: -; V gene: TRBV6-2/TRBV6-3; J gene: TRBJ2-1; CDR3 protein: CASSYPDRSYNEQFF; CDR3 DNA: TGTGCCAGCAGTTACCCAGACAGGTCCTACAATGAGCAGTTCTTC
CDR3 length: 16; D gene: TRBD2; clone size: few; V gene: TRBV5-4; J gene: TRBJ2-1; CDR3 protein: CASSAGLSGGFDEQFF; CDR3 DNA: TGTGCCAGCAGCGCGGGACTGAGCGGGGGTTTTGATGAGCAGTTCTTC
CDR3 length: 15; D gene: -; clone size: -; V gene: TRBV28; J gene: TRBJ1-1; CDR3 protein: CASSPPTGKRAEAFF; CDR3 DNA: TGTGCCAGCAGTCCCCCTACGGGGAAGAGGGCTGAAGCTTTCTTT
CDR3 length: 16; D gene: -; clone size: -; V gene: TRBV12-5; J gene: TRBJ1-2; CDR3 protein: CASGLVVGGSTMGYTF; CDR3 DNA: TGTGCTAGTGGTTTGGTTGTAGGTGGGTCAACTATGGGCTACACCTTC
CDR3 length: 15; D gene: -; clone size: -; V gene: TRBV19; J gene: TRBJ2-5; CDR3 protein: CASSTVTGVSETQYF; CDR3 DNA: TGTGCCAGTAGTACGGTCACAGGAGTATCAGAGACCCAGTACTTC
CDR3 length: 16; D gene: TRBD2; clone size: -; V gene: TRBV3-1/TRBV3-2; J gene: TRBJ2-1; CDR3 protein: CASGESGGAVYNEQFF; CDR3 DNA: TGTGCCAGCGGAGAGAGCGGGGGGGCTGTGTACAATGAGCAGTTCTTC
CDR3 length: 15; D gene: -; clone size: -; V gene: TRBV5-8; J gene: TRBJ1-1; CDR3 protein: CASTLLRGAATEAFF; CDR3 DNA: TGTGCCAGCACCCTGCTTCGGGGGGCTGCGACTGAAGCTTTCTTT
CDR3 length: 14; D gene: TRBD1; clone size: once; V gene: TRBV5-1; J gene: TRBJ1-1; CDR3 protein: CASSGSTGLTEAFF; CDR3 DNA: TGCGCCAGCAGCGGGTCGACAGGGCTCACTGAAGCTTTCTTT
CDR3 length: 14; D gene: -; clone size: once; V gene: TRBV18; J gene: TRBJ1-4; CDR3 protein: CASSPPRGAEKLFF; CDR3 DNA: TGTGCCAGCTCACCCCCCAGGGGTGCCGAAAAACTGTTTTTT
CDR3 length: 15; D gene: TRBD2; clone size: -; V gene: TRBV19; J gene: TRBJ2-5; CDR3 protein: CASTQLGGRQETQYF; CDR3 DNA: TGTGCCAGTACCCAGTTGGGGGGGAGGCAAGAGACCCAGTACTTC
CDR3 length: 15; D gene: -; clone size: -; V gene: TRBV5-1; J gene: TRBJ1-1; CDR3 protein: CASSLRQAGNTEAFF; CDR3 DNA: TGCGCCAGCAGCCTAAGACAGGCGGGGAACACTGAAGCTTTCTTT
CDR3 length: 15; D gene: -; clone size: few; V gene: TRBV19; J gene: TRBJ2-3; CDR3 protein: CASSVQVSSTDTQYF; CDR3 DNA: TGTGCCAGTAGTGTACAGGTTTCTAGCACAGATACGCAGTATTTT
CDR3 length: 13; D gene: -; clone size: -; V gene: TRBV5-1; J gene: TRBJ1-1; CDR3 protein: CASSLEQNTEAFF; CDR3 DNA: TGCGCCAGCAGCTTAGAGCAGAACACTGAAGCTTTCTTT
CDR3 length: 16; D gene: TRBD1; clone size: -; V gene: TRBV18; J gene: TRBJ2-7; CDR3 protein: CASSLVGQGAFYEQYF; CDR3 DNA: TGTGCCAGCTCACTTGTGGGGCAGGGGGCCTTCTACGAGCAGTACTTC
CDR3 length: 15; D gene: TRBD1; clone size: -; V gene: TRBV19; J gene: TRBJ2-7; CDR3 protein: CATMQRTGPTYEQYF; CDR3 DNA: TGTGCCACTATGCAACGGACAGGACCTACCTACGAGCAGTACTTC
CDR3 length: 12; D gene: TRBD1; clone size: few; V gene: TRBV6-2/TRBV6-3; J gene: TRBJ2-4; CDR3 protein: CASSFSGTAQYF; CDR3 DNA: TGTGCCAGCAGTTTCTCCGGGACAGCCCAATACTTC
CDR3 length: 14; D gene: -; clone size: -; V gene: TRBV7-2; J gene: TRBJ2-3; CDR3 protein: CASSPATLLRSQYF; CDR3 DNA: TGTGCCAGCAGCCCCGCGACTCTGCTAAGGTCGCAGTATTTT
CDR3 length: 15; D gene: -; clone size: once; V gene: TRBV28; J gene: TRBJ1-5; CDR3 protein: CASSLPPGMKRPQHF; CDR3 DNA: TGTGCCAGCAGTTTACCCCCAGGGATGAAGAGGCCCCAGCATTTT
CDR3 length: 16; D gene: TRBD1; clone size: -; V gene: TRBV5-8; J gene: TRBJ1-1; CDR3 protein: CASSSRPGTGNTEAFF; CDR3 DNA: TGTGCCAGCAGCTCCAGGCCCGGGACAGGAAACACTGAAGCTTTCTTT
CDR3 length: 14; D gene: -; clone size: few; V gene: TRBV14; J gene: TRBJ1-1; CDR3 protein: CASSPLVSYTEAFF; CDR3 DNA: TGTGCCAGCAGCCCATTGGTCAGTTACACTGAAGCTTTCTTT
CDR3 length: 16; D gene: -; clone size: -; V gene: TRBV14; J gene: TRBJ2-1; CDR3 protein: CASSQGGWEPYNEQFF; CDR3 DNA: TGTGCCAGCAGCCAAGGAGGGTGGGAGCCCTACAATGAGCAGTTCTTC